A selection of T cell receptor beta chains follows, all from one sample in a study of long-term antiretroviral therapy in people with HIV. TCRdb's table, derived via immunoSEQ multiplex PCR, lists solely in-frame clones and lacks some. The repertoire holds around 31,000 clones, with 80% to 90% as singletons. The source was unsorted PBMCs, collected 0.8 years before starting antiretroviral therapy. The receptor set was obtained from a young man with HIV. Each CDR3 is given with its conserved first and last residue. Each record gives: V gene, J gene, CDR3 protein.

v_call: TRBV30
j_call: TRBJ2-1
cdr3_aa: CAGHRVTSDNSYNEQFF

v_call: TRBV7-9
j_call: TRBJ1-1
cdr3_aa: CASRSPQGGEAFF

v_call: TRBV27
j_call: TRBJ2-7
cdr3_aa: CASSLQGYGGYEQYF

v_call: TRBV7-2
j_call: TRBJ1-3
cdr3_aa: CASSLAPTGSGNTIYF

v_call: TRBV6-5
j_call: TRBJ2-7
cdr3_aa: CASLRPSYEQYF

v_call: TRBV5-1
j_call: TRBJ2-5
cdr3_aa: CASSLAPSQETQYF

v_call: TRBV6-1
j_call: TRBJ1-1
cdr3_aa: CASSVGNTEAFF

v_call: TRBV19
j_call: TRBJ1-5
cdr3_aa: CASSIAQGWVSNQPQHF

v_call: TRBV21-1
j_call: TRBJ2-7
cdr3_aa: CASSGTGNLLGQYF

v_call: TRBV18
j_call: TRBJ1-1
cdr3_aa: CASSPPADRTEAFF

v_call: TRBV6-4
j_call: TRBJ1-1
cdr3_aa: CASSVTALNTEAFF

v_call: TRBV19
j_call: TRBJ2-7
cdr3_aa: CASSIPGDRGFYEQYF

v_call: TRBV2
j_call: TRBJ1-1
cdr3_aa: CASRLPKQGSLSNTEAFF

v_call: TRBV5-1
j_call: TRBJ2-3
cdr3_aa: CASSRDGRQDTQYF

v_call: TRBV5-4
j_call: TRBJ1-2
cdr3_aa: CASSIGGYGYTF

v_call: TRBV6-6
j_call: TRBJ2-1
cdr3_aa: CASSHTYNEQFF

v_call: TRBV29-1
j_call: TRBJ1-3
cdr3_aa: CSALRGEGNTIYF

v_call: TRBV27
j_call: TRBJ2-4
cdr3_aa: CASSLFSGKNIQYF

v_call: TRBV19
j_call: TRBJ2-7
cdr3_aa: CASSISPTGRYEQYF

v_call: TRBV6-1
j_call: TRBJ1-5
cdr3_aa: CASSGQPTSNQPQHF

v_call: TRBV18
j_call: TRBJ1-6
cdr3_aa: CASATGSSPLHF

v_call: TRBV4-1
j_call: TRBJ1-6
cdr3_aa: CASSQAGSPPHF

v_call: TRBV14
j_call: TRBJ2-1
cdr3_aa: CASSQVGLAGVIYNEQFF

v_call: TRBV4-2
j_call: TRBJ2-2
cdr3_aa: CASSQEWRGRATGELFF

v_call: TRBV30
j_call: TRBJ2-3
cdr3_aa: CAWRGLGLAGRKDTQYF

v_call: TRBV5-4
j_call: TRBJ2-1
cdr3_aa: CASSLGTAGRWEQFF

v_call: TRBV2
j_call: TRBJ2-2
cdr3_aa: CASSEMPSGYTGELFF

v_call: TRBV6-5
j_call: TRBJ2-7
cdr3_aa: CASSPSGYEQYF

v_call: TRBV2
j_call: TRBJ2-7
cdr3_aa: CASSDGGQAYEQYF

v_call: TRBV4-3
j_call: TRBJ2-7
cdr3_aa: CASSQGRLAGYEQYF

v_call: TRBV6-1
j_call: TRBJ2-1
cdr3_aa: CASSGSRGSSYNEQFF